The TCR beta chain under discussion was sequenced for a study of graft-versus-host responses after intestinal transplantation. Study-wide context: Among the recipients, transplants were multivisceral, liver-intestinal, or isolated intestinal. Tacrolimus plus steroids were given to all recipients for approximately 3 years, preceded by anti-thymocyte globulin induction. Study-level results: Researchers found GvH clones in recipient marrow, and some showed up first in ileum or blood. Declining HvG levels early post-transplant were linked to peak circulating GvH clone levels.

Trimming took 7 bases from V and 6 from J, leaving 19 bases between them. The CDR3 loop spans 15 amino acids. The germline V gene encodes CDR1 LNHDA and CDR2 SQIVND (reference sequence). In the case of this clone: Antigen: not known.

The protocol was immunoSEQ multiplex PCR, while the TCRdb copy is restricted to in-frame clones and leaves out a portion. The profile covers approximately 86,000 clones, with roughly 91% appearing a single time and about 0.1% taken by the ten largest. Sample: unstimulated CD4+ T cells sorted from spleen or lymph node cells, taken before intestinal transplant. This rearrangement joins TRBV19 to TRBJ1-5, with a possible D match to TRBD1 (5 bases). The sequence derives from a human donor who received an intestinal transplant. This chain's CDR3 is CASTSIRGGGQPQHF. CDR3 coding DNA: TGTGCCAGTACCTCCATTCGCGGGGGTGGTCAGCCCCAGCATTTT.